The rows below give T cell receptor beta chains drawn from one sample of a study of blood T cell repertoires in COVID-19. Generated by immunoSEQ multiplex PCR, the TCRdb table keeps only in-frame clones and is missing some. The table includes more than 250,000 clones, approximately 82% detected once. Sample: PBMCs or T cells enriched from blood (not recorded which). The origin of the receptors is a man between 35 and 55 years old who had been exposed to COVID-19. The CDR3 runs from the conserved cysteine through the conserved F or W. Fields, in order: clone size, J gene, D gene, V gene, CDR3 protein, CDR3 DNA. D genes are given only for firm matches. A clone size is listed for some rows: how often the clone was seen (once, few, many), or a class if it is expanded.

>NA|TRBJ1-1|NA|TRBV24-1
CATSADSGEAFF
TGTGCCACCAGTGCCGATTCGGGTGAAGCTTTCTTT
>NA|TRBJ1-2|TRBD1|TRBV10-3
CAIDDEGANYGYTF
TGTGCCATCGACGATGAGGGGGCCAACTATGGCTACACCTTC
>NA|TRBJ1-1|NA|TRBV2
CASTTGLSEAFF
TGTGCCAGCACTACAGGGTTGTCTGAAGCTTTCTTT
>NA|TRBJ2-1|NA|TRBV12-3/TRBV12-4
CASSLDIFNEQFF
TGTGCCAGCAGTTTAGATATCTTCAATGAGCAGTTCTTC
>NA|TRBJ2-7|TRBD2|TRBV27
CASSQYGLVAYEQYF
TGTGCCAGCAGTCAATACGGACTAGTCGCCTACGAGCAGTACTTC
>few|TRBJ1-3|NA|TRBV24-1
CATSDTGSGNTIYF
TGTGCCACCAGTGACACAGGGTCAGGAAACACCATATATTTT
>NA|TRBJ1-5|TRBD1|TRBV19
CASSMGQHKNQPQHF
TGTGCCAGTAGTATGGGACAGCATAAGAATCAGCCCCAGCATTTT
>NA|TRBJ2-1|TRBD2|TRBV9
CASGTSGRNEQFF
TGTGCCAGCGGGACTAGCGGGAGGAATGAGCAGTTCTTC
>NA|TRBJ1-1|TRBD1|TRBV30
CACRTGVNTEAFF
TGTGCCTGCAGGACAGGCGTGAACACTGAAGCTTTCTTT
>NA|TRBJ1-5|TRBD1|TRBV19
CASSILWRGTGSNQPQHF
TGTGCCAGTAGTATTTTATGGAGGGGGACAGGGAGCAATCAGCCCCAGCATTTT
>NA|TRBJ2-3|TRBD1|TRBV27
CASSLFSGGRARTQYF
TGTGCCAGCAGTTTATTTTCAGGGGGTAGGGCTCGTACGCAGTATTTT
>NA|TRBJ2-5|TRBD1|TRBV5-4
CASSLGFDRDPPQYF
TGTGCCAGCAGCTTGGGCTTCGACAGGGACCCCCCCCAGTACTTC
>few|TRBJ2-1|NA|TRBV5-4
CASSLGLKKQFF
TGTGCCAGCAGCTTGGGACTGAAGAAGCAGTTCTTC
>NA|TRBJ2-7|TRBD2|TRBV5-1
CASRPTGTSGGTKQYF
TGCGCCAGCAGACCCACCGGGACTAGTGGGGGAACGAAGCAGTACTTC
>NA|TRBJ1-1|NA|TRBV30
CAWSVLGRPNTEAFF
TGTGCCTGGAGTGTACTGGGCAGGCCGAACACTGAAGCTTTCTTT
>NA|TRBJ2-5|NA|TRBV21-1
CASSKGLGGRQETQYF
TGTGCCAGCAGCAAAGGATTAGGGGGACGGCAAGAGACCCAGTACTTC
>once|TRBJ1-2|NA|TRBV24-1
CATSDLEQGNGYTF
TGTGCCACCAGTGATTTAGAACAGGGAAATGGCTACACCTTC
>NA|TRBJ2-7|NA|TRBV7-2
CASSLVGGRGDEQYF
TGTGCCAGCAGCTTAGTAGGGGGCAGGGGGGACGAGCAGTACTTC
>NA|TRBJ1-6|NA|TRBV7-2
CASTALGGVGNSPLHF
TGTGCCAGCACCGCCTTAGGAGGGGTCGGTAATTCACCCCTCCACTTT
>NA|TRBJ2-5|TRBD2|TRBV5-1
CASSRGASGSEETQYF
TGCGCCAGCAGCCGGGGAGCTAGCGGGAGCGAAGAGACCCAGTACTTC
>NA|TRBJ2-5|TRBD2|TRBV5-6
CASSQRGRETQYF
TGTGCCAGCAGCCAGCGCGGGAGAGAGACCCAGTACTTC
>NA|TRBJ2-2|TRBD2|TRBV5-4
CASSLGLAGGDTGELFF
TGTGCCAGCAGCTTGGGACTAGCGGGAGGCGACACCGGGGAGCTGTTTTTT
>NA|TRBJ1-1|NA|TRBV5-1
CASSPGGATEAFF
TGCGCCAGCAGCCCCGGAGGGGCGACTGAAGCTTTCTTT
>NA|TRBJ2-1|TRBD2|TRBV6-1
CASSGSTSLFGNEQFF
TGTGCCAGCAGTGGGTCGACTAGCTTATTTGGCAATGAGCAGTTCTTC
>few|TRBJ2-5|TRBD2|TRBV5-1
CASSLGSSGRALETQYF
TGCGCCAGCAGCTTGGGCTCTAGCGGGAGGGCCCTGGAGACCCAGTACTTC
>NA|TRBJ2-3|TRBD2|TRBV14
CASSQGSGTRSTDTQYF
TGTGCCAGCAGCCAAGGGTCGGGGACTAGAAGCACAGATACGCAGTATTTT
>NA|TRBJ2-7|NA|TRBV10-3
CAISPGHSYEQYF
TGTGCCATTAGCCCGGGACACAGCTACGAGCAGTACTTC
>NA|TRBJ2-5|TRBD2|TRBV29-1
CSVPPSGRETQYF
TGCAGCGTGCCTCCTAGCGGGAGAGAGACCCAGTACTTC
>NA|TRBJ2-5|NA|TRBV5-4
CASSQSEGAHETQYF
TGTGCCAGCAGCCAATCAGAGGGAGCTCATGAGACCCAGTACTTC
>once|TRBJ1-3|NA|TRBV7-9
CASSPIARGNTIYF
TGTGCCAGCAGCCCGATTGCGAGAGGAAACACCATATATTTT
>once|TRBJ1-1|NA|TRBV2
CASSETENTEAFF
TGTGCCAGCAGTGAAACAGAGAACACTGAAGCTTTCTTT
>NA|TRBJ1-1|NA|TRBV19
CASSMLGQGEATEVFF
TGTGCCAGTAGTATGCTAGGGCAGGGCGAGGCCACTGAAGTTTTCTTT
>NA|TRBJ2-1|TRBD2|TRBV5-4
CASSPWGTTFYNEQFF
TGTGCCAGCAGCCCCTGGGGGACTACCTTTTACAATGAGCAGTTCTTC
>few|TRBJ2-5|NA|TRBV7-6
CASSLGPAGHQETQYF
TGTGCCAGCAGCTTAGGCCCAGCGGGTCACCAAGAGACCCAGTACTTC
>once|TRBJ1-1|NA|TRBV19
CASSIPSGRTEAFF
TGTGCCAGTAGTATCCCTTCGGGGAGAACTGAAGCTTTCTTT
>few|TRBJ1-2|NA|TRBV7-8
CASSFDTGNYGYTF
TGTGCCAGCAGCTTCGACACAGGGAACTATGGCTACACCTTC
>NA|TRBJ1-2|NA|TRBV5-4
CASGLQGGDGYTF
TGTGCCAGCGGATTGCAGGGTGGGGATGGCTACACCTTC
>NA|TRBJ1-2|NA|TRBV6-4
CASSDSPGVGYGYTF
TGTGCCAGCAGTGACTCGCCGGGGGTGGGCTATGGCTACACCTTC
>once|TRBJ2-2|NA|TRBV12-3/TRBV12-4
CASSFQDTGELFF
TGTGCCAGCAGTTTTCAGGACACCGGGGAGCTGTTTTTT
>few|TRBJ1-2|NA|TRBV6-2/TRBV6-3
CASSYIGGYTF
TGTGCCAGCAGTTATATCGGTGGCTACACCTTC
>NA|TRBJ2-7|TRBD1|TRBV6-6
CASTQPGQGYEQYF
TGTGCCAGCACCCAGCCGGGACAGGGGTACGAGCAGTACTTC
>NA|TRBJ1-5|NA|TRBV6-1
CASSAPDTWSNQPQHF
TGTGCCAGCAGTGCCCCGGACACCTGGAGCAATCAGCCCCAGCATTTT
>NA|TRBJ1-1|NA|TRBV9
CASSVSPLVSSEAFF
TGTGCCAGCAGCGTGAGTCCGTTGGTTTCGTCTGAAGCTTTCTTT
>NA|TRBJ2-5|NA|TRBV5-1
CASSSHRETQYF
TGCGCCAGCAGCTCCCATCGGGAGACCCAGTACTTC
>NA|TRBJ2-7|NA|TRBV6-5
CASRQTRSSYEQYF
TGTGCCAGCAGACAAACAAGGAGCTCCTACGAGCAGTACTTC
>NA|TRBJ1-5|NA|TRBV18
CASSPRGGQGNQPQHF
TGTGCCAGCTCACCACGGGGGGGGCAGGGCAATCAGCCCCAGCATTTT
>NA|TRBJ2-1|NA|TRBV6-5
CASSYGGSNEQFF
TGTGCCAGCAGTTATGGTGGGAGCAATGAGCAGTTCTTC
>NA|TRBJ1-5|TRBD1|TRBV10-1
CATGTGNQPQHF
TGCGCCACCGGGACAGGGAACCAGCCCCAGCATTTT
>once|TRBJ1-2|TRBD1|TRBV7-9
CASSLAGQGSYGYTF
TGTGCCAGCAGCTTAGCGGGACAGGGGAGCTATGGCTACACCTTC
>NA|TRBJ2-5|TRBD2|TRBV19
CASSRAGGSKTQYF
TGTGCCAGTAGTAGAGCGGGAGGGAGCAAGACCCAGTACTTC
>NA|TRBJ2-1|NA|TRBV19
CASSTRTSSWSNEQFF
TGTGCCAGTAGTACGCGTACTAGCAGTTGGAGCAATGAGCAGTTCTTC
>few|TRBJ1-2|NA|TRBV5-4
CASSLELNYGYTF
TGTGCCAGCAGCTTGGAACTGAACTATGGCTACACCTTC
>NA|TRBJ1-3|NA|TRBV6-1
CASSEGHGRPGNTIYF
TGTGCCAGCAGTGAAGGGCACGGCAGGCCCGGAAACACCATATATTTT
>NA|TRBJ2-7|NA|TRBV21-1
CASSIRHNSYEQYF
TGTGCCAGCAGCATCAGACACAACTCCTACGAGCAGTACTTC
>NA|TRBJ2-2|TRBD2|TRBV5-1
CASSFTSGTNTGELFF
TGCGCCAGCAGCTTTACTAGCGGGACGAACACCGGGGAGCTGTTTTTT